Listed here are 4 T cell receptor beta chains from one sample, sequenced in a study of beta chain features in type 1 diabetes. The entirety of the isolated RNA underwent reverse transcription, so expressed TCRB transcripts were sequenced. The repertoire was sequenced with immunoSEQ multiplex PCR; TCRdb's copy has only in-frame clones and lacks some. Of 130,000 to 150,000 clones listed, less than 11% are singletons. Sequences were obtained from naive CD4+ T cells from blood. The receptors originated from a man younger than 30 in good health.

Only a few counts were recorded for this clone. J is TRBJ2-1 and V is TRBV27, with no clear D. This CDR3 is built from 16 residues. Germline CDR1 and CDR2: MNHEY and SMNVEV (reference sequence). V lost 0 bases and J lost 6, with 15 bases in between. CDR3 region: CASSLSRRSWSNEQFF. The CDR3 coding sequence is TGTGCCAGCAGTTTATCTAGGCGGAGCTGGTCCAATGAGCAGTTCTTC.

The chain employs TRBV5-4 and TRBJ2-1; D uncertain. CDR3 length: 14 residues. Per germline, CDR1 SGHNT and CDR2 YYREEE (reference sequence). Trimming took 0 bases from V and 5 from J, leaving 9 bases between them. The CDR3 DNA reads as TGTGCCAGCAGCTTGGCGCTAGGTGACAATGAGCAGTTCTTC. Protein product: CASSLALGDNEQFF.

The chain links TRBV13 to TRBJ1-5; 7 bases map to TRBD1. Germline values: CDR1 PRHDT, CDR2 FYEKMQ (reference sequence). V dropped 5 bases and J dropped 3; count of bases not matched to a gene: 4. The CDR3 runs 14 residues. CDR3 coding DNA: TGTGCCAGCAGCCAAGGGACAGTCAATCAGCCCCAGCATTTT. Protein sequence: CASSQGTVNQPQHF. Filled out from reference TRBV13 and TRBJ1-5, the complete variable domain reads AAGVIQSPRHLIKEKRETATLKCYPIPRHDTVYWYQQGPGQDPQFLISFYEKMQSDKGSIPDRFSAQQFSDYHSELNMSSLELGDSALYFCASSQGTVNQPQHFGDGTRLSIL.

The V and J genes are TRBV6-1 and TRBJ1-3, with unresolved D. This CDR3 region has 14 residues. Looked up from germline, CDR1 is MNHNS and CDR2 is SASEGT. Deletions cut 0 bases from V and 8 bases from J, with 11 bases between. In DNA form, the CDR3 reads TGTGCCAGCAGTGAAGCGCCCGGGATTGACACCATATATTTT. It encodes CASSEAPGIDTIYF.